Below, 5 T cell receptor beta chains from the same sample are listed, as sequenced in a study of T-cell memory formation after mild COVID-19. One entry per CDR3 protein, called by TCRdb with MiXCR from the 5' RACE reads. The sample holds about 450,000 distinct CDR3 sequences, 20% to 30% seen once. What was sequenced was PBMCs or a T cell subset sorted from them (not recorded which). The receptors here all came from an adult woman who had mild COVID-19 (a few samples of this study predate the infection). Cell type and time point are not known.

This clonotype was detected only a few times. The gene calls are TRBV6-5 and TRBJ2-7; D unclear. Germline CDR1 is MNHEY and CDR2 is SVGAGI. The CDR3 is 14 residues long. V lost 5 bases to trimming and J lost 6 bases, with 17 bases between them. DNA for the CDR3: TGTGCCAGCAGTACCCGTGGCGGTTTGAGCGAGCAGTACTTC. Translation gives CASSTRGGLSEQYF.

The chain links TRBV5-1 to TRBJ2-5; D tentatively reads TRBD1 or TRBD2 (6 bases each). V lost 1 base to trimming and J lost 3 bases, with 10 bases between them. CDR3 length: 14 residues. In germline, CDR1 is SGHRS, CDR2 YFSETQ. CDR3 in amino acids: CASSLRGAEETQYF. As DNA, the CDR3 is TGCGCCAGCAGCTTGAGGGGGGCAGAAGAGACCCAGTACTTC.

This clonotype appeared a few times. The chain joins TRBV6-5 to TRBJ1-1, with 8 bases aligning to TRBD1. After removal of 4 bases from V and 0 bases from J, the junction contained 13 bases not matched to a gene. The CDR3 spans 18 residues. Germline V lookup: CDR1 MNHEY, CDR2 SVGAGI. CDR3 protein: CASSFTGTGVKLNTEAFF. The CDR3 nucleotides read TGTGCCAGCAGTTTCACCGGGACAGGCGTGAAGTTGAACACTGAAGCTTTCTTT.

This clonotype has only a few counts. The genes are TRBV20-1 and TRBJ2-2; 8 bases map to TRBD1. The V gene end was trimmed by 4 bases and the J gene end by 5 bases; junction bases not matched to a gene: 6. The germline V gene has CDR1 DFQATT and CDR2 SNEGSKA (reference sequence). CDR3 length equals 14 residues. The CDR3 sequence is CSATGTGGTGELFF. Here the CDR3 DNA reads TGCAGTGCTACCGGGACAGGAGGGACCGGGGAGCTGTTTTTT.

V is TRBV5-3 and J is TRBJ2-5, with D possibly matching TRBD2 (6 bases). TRBV5-3 qualifies as an ORF whose function is uncertain. There are 16 residues in the CDR3. V was clipped by 0 bases and J by 3 bases, with 15 bases between them. CDR3: CARSLAIQASEETQYF. The CDR3 DNA reads as TGTGCCAGAAGCTTGGCGATCCAGGCTAGCGAAGAGACCCAGTACTTC.